This TCR beta chain originates from a study of CD8 T cells in ankylosing spondylitis. V was trimmed by 6 bases and J by 0 bases, leaving 6 bases between them. Germline V gene sequence: CDR1 SGHAT, CDR2 FQNNGV. CDR3 length equals 13 residues. In its sample, this clonotype was seen many times. The antigen is unknown. Overall study results and limits: Some of these motif variants have turned up before, in reports on reactive arthritis synovial fluid and blood.

Quantitative molecular-barcoded 5'-RACE generated the TCR beta libraries. TCRdb reprocessed the 5' RACE reads with MiXCR, giving one entry per CDR3 protein. The repertoire has about 130,000 distinct CDR3 sequences, 7% to 8% of them found once; the top ten carry 9.5% to 15%. The clonotype comes from a female donor with ankylosing spondylitis or in good health (not recorded which). The sequenced material came from blood, either unsorted or a sorted T cell fraction (not recorded which). The gene calls are TRBV11-2 and TRBJ2-4, with D uncertain. CDR3 amino acids: CASRSLAKNIQYF. CDR3 bases: TGTGCCAGCAGGTCCCTAGCCAAAAACATTCAGTACTTC.